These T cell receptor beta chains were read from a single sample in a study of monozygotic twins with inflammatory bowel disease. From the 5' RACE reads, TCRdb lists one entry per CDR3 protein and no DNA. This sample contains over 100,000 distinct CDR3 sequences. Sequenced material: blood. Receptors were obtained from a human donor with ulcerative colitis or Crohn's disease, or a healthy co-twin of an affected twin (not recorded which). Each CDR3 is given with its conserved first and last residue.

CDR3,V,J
CATGTAGGTDTQYF,TRBV24-1,TRBJ2-3
CASSQDLGEHGYTF,TRBV3-1,TRBJ1-2
CASSLRDGAHGELFF,TRBV7-9,TRBJ2-2
CASSSLRKRGPNYEQYF,TRBV13,TRBJ2-7
CASSLGANSYEQYF,TRBV7-2,TRBJ2-7
CASSLAPGDYEQYF,TRBV5-1,TRBJ2-7
CASSLVLAGGKNIQYF,TRBV7-2,TRBJ2-4
CASSSPGTSGIGETQYF,TRBV5-1,TRBJ2-5
CASSGDLGGGHSNQPQHF,TRBV2,TRBJ1-5
CSARDSKVPHQPQHF,TRBV20-1,TRBJ1-5
CASSSGDSTDTQYF,TRBV5-1,TRBJ2-3
CASSPKTGLAKNIQYF,TRBV18,TRBJ2-4
CASSGGGPSYEQYF,TRBV10-2,TRBJ2-7
CASRRGGGLQETQYF,TRBV2,TRBJ2-5
CASRSSPGQGSSGANVLTF,TRBV2,TRBJ2-6
CASSELGTVTNYGYTF,TRBV25-1,TRBJ1-2
CSARGVAGGHHEQYF,TRBV20-1,TRBJ2-7